Sequencing of this TCR beta chain was carried out in a study of CD8 T cells in ankylosing spondylitis. General study findings and limits: A motif in TCR beta, a set of roughly eight highly homologous variants, appeared characteristic of ankylosing spondylitis blood. Relatively rare in peripheral blood, disease-linked clones were also CD8+.

Quantitative 5'-RACE with molecular barcodes was used to make the TCR beta libraries. MiXCR, applied by TCRdb to the 5' RACE reads, yields one record per CDR3 protein. The data contain 800,000 to 900,000 distinct CDR3 sequences, roughly 10% of them seen just once; the ten biggest clones take up approximately 0.51%. Trimming took 3 bases from V and 4 from J, leaving 11 bases between them. Per the germline V gene, CDR1 is SGHTA and CDR2 is FQGNSA. This CDR3 is built from 14 residues. Concerning this clonotype itself: Antigen: not known.

The clonotype originates from a male donor with ankylosing spondylitis. The specimen sequenced was blood, either unsorted or a sorted T cell fraction (not recorded which). The chain couples TRBV7-2 to TRBJ2-3; D ambiguous. CDR3 bases: TGTGCCAGCAGCTTTGGGGTTTTGGCAGATACGCAGTATTTT. It is translated as CASSFGVLADTQYF.